These T cell receptor beta chains were read from a single sample in a study of T cell responses to AZD1222 COVID-19 vaccine. Assay: immunoSEQ multiplex PCR; the TCRdb copy retains only in-frame clones and omits some. There are approximately 68,000 clones in the sample; around 90% occur only once, and about 5% lies in the top ten. The specimen was peripheral blood, collected 28 days after the second dose of the MenACWY control vaccine. Receptors originate from an adult who received the MenACWY meningococcal vaccine as a control. Both conserved end residues are part of each CDR3. A D gene is named only where the DNA matches it firmly. Clone size is given for some rows only: seen once, a few or many times, or a class if the clone is expanded.

>TRBJ1-1|NA|NA|TRBV30
CAWSTRGHTEAFF
TGTGCCTGGAGTACACGCGGGCACACTGAAGCTTTCTTT
>TRBJ1-4|NA|TRBD1|TRBV5-1
CASSPGQQIATNEKLFF
TGCGCCAGCAGCCCGGGACAGCAAATTGCAACTAATGAAAAACTGTTTTTT
>TRBJ1-2|NA|TRBD1|TRBV19
CASRTIPQQGIYGYTF
TGTGCCAGTAGAACCATACCCCAACAGGGGATATATGGCTACACCTTC
>TRBJ1-5|NA|NA|TRBV28
CASSLSVGRGDSNQPQHF
TGTGCCAGCAGTTTATCGGTCGGTCGGGGAGATAGCAATCAGCCCCAGCATTTT
>TRBJ2-7|NA|NA|TRBV4-1
CASSQEVGRAKKYF
TGCGCCAGCAGCCAAGAGGTTGGCAGGGCAAAAAAGTACTTC
>TRBJ1-2|NA|NA|TRBV3-1/TRBV3-2
CASSQGASGQGHGYTF
TGTGCCAGCAGCCAAGGGGCGTCGGGGCAGGGGCATGGCTACACCTTC
>TRBJ2-2|few|TRBD2|TRBV19
CASSFGLAGTGELFF
TGTGCCAGTAGTTTCGGACTAGCGGGCACCGGGGAGCTGTTTTTT
>TRBJ1-5|NA|NA|TRBV7-2
CASSSGEGQPQHF
TGTGCCAGCAGCAGTGGGGAGGGTCAGCCCCAGCATTTT
>TRBJ2-5|NA|TRBD1|TRBV6-2/TRBV6-3
CASSSMGQGVGETQYF
TGTGCCAGCAGCAGCATGGGACAGGGGGTAGGAGAGACCCAGTACTTC
>TRBJ1-1|NA|NA|TRBV10-2
CASSVSGTVEAFF
TGCGCCAGCAGTGTTTCCGGGACCGTTGAAGCTTTCTTT
>TRBJ1-3|NA|NA|TRBV9
CASSGRGGHSGNTIYF
TGTGCCAGCAGCGGACGTGGTGGCCACTCTGGAAACACCATATATTTT
>TRBJ1-2|NA|NA|TRBV28
CASRPDSYGYTF
TGTGCCAGCAGGCCAGACAGCTATGGCTACACCTTC
>TRBJ2-7|NA|NA|TRBV27
CASSLRGSVSYEQYF
TGTGCCAGCAGTTTACGTGGGAGTGTCTCCTACGAGCAGTACTTC
>TRBJ1-1|NA|NA|TRBV2
CASRREGGTEAFF
TGTGCCAGCAGGAGGGAGGGGGGCACTGAAGCTTTCTTT
>TRBJ2-1|NA|TRBD2|TRBV12-3/TRBV12-4
CASRAAGGSEFF
TGTGCCAGCAGAGCAGCGGGAGGTTCAGAGTTCTTC
>TRBJ2-7|NA|NA|TRBV18
CASSQRPSYEQYF
TGTGCCAGCTCACAACGGCCATCCTACGAGCAGTACTTC
>TRBJ2-2|NA|NA|TRBV10-1
CASSRCTGELFF
TGCGCCAGCAGTCGGTGCACCGGGGAGCTGTTTTTT
>TRBJ2-4|NA|NA|TRBV15
CATSLRADWRAKNIQYF
TGTGCCACCAGCTTGCGAGCGGACTGGAGAGCCAAAAACATTCAGTACTTC
>TRBJ2-7|few|NA|TRBV19
CASRRDGSSYEQYF
TGTGCCAGCCGTAGGGACGGGAGCTCCTACGAGCAGTACTTC